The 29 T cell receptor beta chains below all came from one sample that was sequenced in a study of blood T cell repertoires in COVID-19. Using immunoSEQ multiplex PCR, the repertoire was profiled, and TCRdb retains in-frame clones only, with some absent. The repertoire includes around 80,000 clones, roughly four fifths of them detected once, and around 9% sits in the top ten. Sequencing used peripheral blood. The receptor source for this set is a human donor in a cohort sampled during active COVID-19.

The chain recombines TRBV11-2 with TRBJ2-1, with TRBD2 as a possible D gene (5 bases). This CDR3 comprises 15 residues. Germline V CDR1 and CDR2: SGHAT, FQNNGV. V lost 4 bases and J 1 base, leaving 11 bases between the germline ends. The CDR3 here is CASSSPRDSYNEQFF. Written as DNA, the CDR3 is TGTGCCAGCAGCTCGCCACGGGATTCCTACAATGAGCAGTTCTTC.

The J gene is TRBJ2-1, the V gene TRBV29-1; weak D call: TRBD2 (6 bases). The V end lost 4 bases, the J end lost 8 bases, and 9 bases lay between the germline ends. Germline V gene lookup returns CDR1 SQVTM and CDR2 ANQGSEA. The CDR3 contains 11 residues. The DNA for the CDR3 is TGCAGCGTTGGGGACTCCCATGAGCAGTTCTTC. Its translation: CSVGDSHEQFF.

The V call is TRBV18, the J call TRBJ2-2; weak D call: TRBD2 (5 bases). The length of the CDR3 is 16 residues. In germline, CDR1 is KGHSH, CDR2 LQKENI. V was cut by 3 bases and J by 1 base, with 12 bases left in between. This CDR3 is CASSPRAAENTGELFF. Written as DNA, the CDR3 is TGTGCCAGCTCACCCCGAGCGGCGGAGAACACCGGGGAGCTGTTTTTT. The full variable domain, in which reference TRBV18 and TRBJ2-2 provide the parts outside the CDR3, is NAGVMQNPRHLVRRRGQEARLRCSPMKGHSHVYWYRQLPEEGLKFMVYLQKENIIDESGMPKERFSAEFPKEGPSILRIQQVVRGDSAAYFCASSPRAAENTGELFFGEGSRLTVL.

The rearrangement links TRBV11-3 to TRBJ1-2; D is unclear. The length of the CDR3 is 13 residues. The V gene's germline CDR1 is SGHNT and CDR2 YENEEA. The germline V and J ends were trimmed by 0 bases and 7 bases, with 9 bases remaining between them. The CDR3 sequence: CASSLEQLGGYTF. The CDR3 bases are TGTGCCAGCAGCTTAGAACAGTTGGGTGGCTACACCTTC.

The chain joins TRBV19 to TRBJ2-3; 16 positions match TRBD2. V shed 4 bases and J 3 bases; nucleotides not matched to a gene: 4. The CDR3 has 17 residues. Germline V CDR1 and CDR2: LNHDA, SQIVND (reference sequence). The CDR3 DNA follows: TGTGCCAGTAGTAAGGGACTAGCGGGAGGGGTTACAGATACGCAGTATTTT. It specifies CASSKGLAGGVTDTQYF.

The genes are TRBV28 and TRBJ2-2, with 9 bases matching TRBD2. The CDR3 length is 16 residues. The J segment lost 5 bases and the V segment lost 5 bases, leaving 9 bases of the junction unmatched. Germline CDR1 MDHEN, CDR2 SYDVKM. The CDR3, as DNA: TGTGCCAGCAGTAGATCTAGCGGGATCGGTACCGGGGAGCTGTTTTTT. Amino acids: CASSRSSGIGTGELFF.

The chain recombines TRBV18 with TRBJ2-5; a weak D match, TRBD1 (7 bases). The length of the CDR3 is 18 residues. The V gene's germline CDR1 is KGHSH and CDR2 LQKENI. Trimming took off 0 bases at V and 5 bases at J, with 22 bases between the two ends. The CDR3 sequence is CASSPPEGDSIQWETQYF. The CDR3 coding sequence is TGTGCCAGCTCACCACCGGAGGGGGACAGTATACAATGGGAGACCCAGTACTTC. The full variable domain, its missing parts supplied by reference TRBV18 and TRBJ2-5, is NAGVMQNPRHLVRRRGQEARLRCSPMKGHSHVYWYRQLPEEGLKFMVYLQKENIIDESGMPKERFSAEFPKEGPSILRIQQVVRGDSAAYFCASSPPEGDSIQWETQYFGPGTRLLVL.

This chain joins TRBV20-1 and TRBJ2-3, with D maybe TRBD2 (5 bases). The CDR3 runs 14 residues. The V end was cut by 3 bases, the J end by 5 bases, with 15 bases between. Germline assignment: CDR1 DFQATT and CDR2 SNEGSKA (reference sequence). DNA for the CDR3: TGCAGTGCTAGTGTTCCCGGAGGTGGAGATACGCAGTATTTT. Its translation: CSASVPGGGDTQYF.

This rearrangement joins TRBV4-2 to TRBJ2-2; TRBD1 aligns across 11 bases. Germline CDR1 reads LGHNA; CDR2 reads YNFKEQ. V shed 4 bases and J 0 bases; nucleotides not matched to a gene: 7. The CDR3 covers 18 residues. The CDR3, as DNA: TGTGCCAGCAGCCCGGACAGGGGGCGAATGTCGAACACCGGGGAGCTGTTTTTT. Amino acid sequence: CASSPDRGRMSNTGELFF.

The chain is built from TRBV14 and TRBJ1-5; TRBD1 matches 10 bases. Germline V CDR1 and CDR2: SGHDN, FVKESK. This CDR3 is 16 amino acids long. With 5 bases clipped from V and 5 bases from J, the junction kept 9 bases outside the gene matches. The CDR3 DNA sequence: TGTGCCAGCAGCTCGGCTCCGGGGACAGGGGATCAGCCCCAGCATTTT. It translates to CASSSAPGTGDQPQHF. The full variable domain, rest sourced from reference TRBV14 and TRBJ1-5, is EAGVTQFPSHSVIEKGQTVTLRCDPISGHDNLYWYRRVMGKEIKFLLHFVKESKQDESGMPNNRFLAERTGGTYSTLKVQPAELEDSGVYFCASSSAPGTGDQPQHFGDGTRLSIL.

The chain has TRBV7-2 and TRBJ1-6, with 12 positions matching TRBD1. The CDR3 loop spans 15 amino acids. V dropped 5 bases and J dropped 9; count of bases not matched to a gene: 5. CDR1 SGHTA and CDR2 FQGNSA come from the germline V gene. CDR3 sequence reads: CASSKLGQGASPLHF. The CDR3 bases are TGTGCCAGCAGCAAATTGGGACAGGGGGCTTCACCCCTCCACTTT.

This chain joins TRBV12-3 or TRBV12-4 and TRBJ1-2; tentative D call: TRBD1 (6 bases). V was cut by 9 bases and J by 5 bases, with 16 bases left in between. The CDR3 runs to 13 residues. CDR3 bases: TGTGCCAGTCAGAGGGGCAGGGGATATGGCTACACCTTC. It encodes CASQRGRGYGYTF.

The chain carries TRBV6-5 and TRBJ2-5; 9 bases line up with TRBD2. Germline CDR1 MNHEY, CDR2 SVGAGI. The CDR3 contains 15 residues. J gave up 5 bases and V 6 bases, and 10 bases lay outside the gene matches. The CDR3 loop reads CASRQGQAGGETQYF. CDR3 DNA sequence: TGTGCCAGCAGACAAGGACAGGCGGGGGGGGAGACCCAGTACTTC.

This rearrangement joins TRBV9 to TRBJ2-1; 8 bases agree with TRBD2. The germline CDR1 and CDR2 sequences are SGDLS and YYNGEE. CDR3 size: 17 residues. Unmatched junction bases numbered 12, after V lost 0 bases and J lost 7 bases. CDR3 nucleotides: TGTGCCAGCAGCGTAGTGGAATCCAGCGGGAGTAAAAATGAGCAGTTCTTC. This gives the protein CASSVVESSGSKNEQFF. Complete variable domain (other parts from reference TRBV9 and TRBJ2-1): DSGVTQTPKHLITATGQRVTLRCSPRSGDLSVYWYQQSLDQGLQFLIQYYNGEERAKGNILERFSAQQFPDLHSELNLSSLELGDSALYFCASSVVESSGSKNEQFFGPGTRLTVL.

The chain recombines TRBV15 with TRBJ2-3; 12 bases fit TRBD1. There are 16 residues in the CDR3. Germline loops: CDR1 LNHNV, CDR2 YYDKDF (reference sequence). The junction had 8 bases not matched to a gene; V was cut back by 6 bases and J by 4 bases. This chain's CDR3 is CATRQPGQGAADTQYF. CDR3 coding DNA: TGTGCCACCAGACAGCCGGGACAGGGGGCGGCAGATACGCAGTATTTT.

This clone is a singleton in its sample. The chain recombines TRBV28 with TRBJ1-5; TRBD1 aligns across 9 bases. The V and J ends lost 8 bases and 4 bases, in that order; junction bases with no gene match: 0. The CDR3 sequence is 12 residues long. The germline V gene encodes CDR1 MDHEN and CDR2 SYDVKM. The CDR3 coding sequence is TGTGCCAGCGGGACAGGGAATCAGCCCCAGCATTTT. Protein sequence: CASGTGNQPQHF.

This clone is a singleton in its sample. The CDR3 nucleotides read TGTGCCCCCCTCGGTCTATACGAGCAGTACTTC. Its translation: CAPLGLYEQYF. The rearrangement joins TRBV28 to TRBJ2-7; D unclear. This CDR3 comprises 11 residues. Germline V gene sequence: CDR1 MDHEN, CDR2 SYDVKM. Trimming removed 11 bases from V and 4 bases from J, with 12 bases in between. The full variable domain, rest sourced from reference TRBV28 and TRBJ2-7, is DVKVTQSSRYLVKRTGEKVFLECVQDMDHENMFWYRQDPGLGLRLIYFSYDVKMKEKGDIPEGYSVSREKKERFSLILESASTNQTSMYLCAPLGLYEQYFGPGTRLTVT.

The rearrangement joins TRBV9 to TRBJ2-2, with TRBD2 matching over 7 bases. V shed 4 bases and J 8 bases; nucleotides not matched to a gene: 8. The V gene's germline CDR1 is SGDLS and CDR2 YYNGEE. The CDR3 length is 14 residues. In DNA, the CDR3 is TGTGCCAGCAGCTTCCAGGCGGGAGAAGGGGAGCTGTTTTTT. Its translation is CASSFQAGEGELFF.

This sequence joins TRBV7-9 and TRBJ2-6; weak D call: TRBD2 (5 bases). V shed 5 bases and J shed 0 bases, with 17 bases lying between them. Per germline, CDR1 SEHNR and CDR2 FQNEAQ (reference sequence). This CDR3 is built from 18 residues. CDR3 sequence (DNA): TGTGCCAGCAGCCCACGGGAACCGGAGAGCTCTGGGGCCAACGTCCTGACTTTC. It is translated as CASSPREPESSGANVLTF.

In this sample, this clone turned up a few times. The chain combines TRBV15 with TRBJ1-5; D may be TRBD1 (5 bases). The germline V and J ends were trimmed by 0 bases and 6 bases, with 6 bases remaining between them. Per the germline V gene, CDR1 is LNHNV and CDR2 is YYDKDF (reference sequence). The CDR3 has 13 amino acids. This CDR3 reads CATSRDRVQPQHF. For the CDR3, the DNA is TGTGCCACCAGCAGAGACAGGGTTCAGCCCCAGCATTTT.

The DNA of the CDR3 is TGTGCCACCAGCAGAGAAGCGGGGGGGCTGAATGAGCAGTTCTTC. Residues: CATSREAGGLNEQFF. The chain is built from TRBV15 and TRBJ2-1; 10 positions match TRBD2. Unmatched junction bases numbered 3, after V lost 0 bases and J lost 7 bases. The germline gives CDR1 LNHNV, CDR2 YYDKDF (reference sequence). This CDR3 is built from 15 residues.

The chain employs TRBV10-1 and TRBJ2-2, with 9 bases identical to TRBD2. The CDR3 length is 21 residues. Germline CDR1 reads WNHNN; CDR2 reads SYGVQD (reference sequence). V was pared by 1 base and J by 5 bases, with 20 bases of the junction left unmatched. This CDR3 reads CASSECVRVIAGAPGTGELFF. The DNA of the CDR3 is TGCGCCAGCAGTGAGTGTGTAAGGGTAATAGCGGGAGCCCCGGGTACCGGGGAGCTGTTTTTT.

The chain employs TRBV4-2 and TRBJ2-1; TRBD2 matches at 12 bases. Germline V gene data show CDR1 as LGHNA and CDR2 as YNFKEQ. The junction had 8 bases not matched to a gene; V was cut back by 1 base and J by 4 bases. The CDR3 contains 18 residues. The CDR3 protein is CASSQANGGLAGYNEQFF. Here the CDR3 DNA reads TGTGCCAGCAGCCAAGCTAACGGAGGACTAGCGGGGTACAATGAGCAGTTCTTC.

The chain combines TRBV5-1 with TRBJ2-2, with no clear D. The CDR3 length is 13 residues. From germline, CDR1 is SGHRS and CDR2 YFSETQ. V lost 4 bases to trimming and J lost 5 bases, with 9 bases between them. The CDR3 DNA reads TGCGCCAGCAGCCCGTGGAGTACCGGGGAGCTGTTTTTT. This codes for CASSPWSTGELFF.

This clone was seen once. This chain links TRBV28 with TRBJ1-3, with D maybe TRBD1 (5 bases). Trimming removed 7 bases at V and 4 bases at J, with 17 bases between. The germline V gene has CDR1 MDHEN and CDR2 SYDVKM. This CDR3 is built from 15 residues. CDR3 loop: CASTLLVAGGNTIYF. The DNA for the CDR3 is TGTGCCAGCACCTTGCTAGTGGCAGGGGGAAACACCATATATTTT.

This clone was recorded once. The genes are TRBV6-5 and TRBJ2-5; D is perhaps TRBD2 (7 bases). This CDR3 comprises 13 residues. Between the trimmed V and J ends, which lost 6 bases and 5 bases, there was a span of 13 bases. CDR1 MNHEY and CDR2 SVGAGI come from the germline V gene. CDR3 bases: TGTGCCAGCAGCCTCGGGGGGCTGGAGACCCAGTACTTC. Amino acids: CASSLGGLETQYF.

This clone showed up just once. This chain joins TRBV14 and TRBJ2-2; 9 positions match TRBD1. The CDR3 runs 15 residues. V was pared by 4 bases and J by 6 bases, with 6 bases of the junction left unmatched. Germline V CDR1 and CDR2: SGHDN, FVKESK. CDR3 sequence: CASSLGTGRAGELFF. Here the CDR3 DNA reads TGTGCCAGCAGCCTCGGGACAGGGAGGGCCGGGGAGCTGTTTTTT.

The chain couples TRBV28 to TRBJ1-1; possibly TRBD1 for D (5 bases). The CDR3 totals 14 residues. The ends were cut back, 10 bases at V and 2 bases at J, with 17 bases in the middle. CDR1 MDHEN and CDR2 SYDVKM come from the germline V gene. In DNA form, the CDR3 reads TGTGCCACCCGCCAGGGTTGGGGAAACACTGAAGCTTTCTTT. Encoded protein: CATRQGWGNTEAFF.

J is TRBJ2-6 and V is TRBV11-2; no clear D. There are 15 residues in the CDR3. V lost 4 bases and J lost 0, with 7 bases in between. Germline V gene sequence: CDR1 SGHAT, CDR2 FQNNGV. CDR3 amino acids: CASSSSPSGANVLTF. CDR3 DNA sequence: TGTGCCAGCAGCTCCTCCCCCTCTGGGGCCAACGTCCTGACTTTC. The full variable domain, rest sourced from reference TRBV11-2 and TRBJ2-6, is EAGVAQSPRYKIIEKRQSVAFWCNPISGHATLYWYQQILGQGPKLLIQFQNNGVVDDSQLPKDRFSAERLKGVDSTLKIQPAKLEDSAVYLCASSSSPSGANVLTFGAGSRLTVL.